The T cell receptor (beta chain) described here comes from a study of blood T cell repertoires in COVID-19. Turning to the study itself: The origin of the acute and convalescent COVID-19 samples was the United States, Italy and Spain. Sources were T cells, B-cell-depleted T cells, or PBMCs; the material itself was cDNA or gDNA.

Measured with immunoSEQ multiplex PCR; TCRdb has only the in-frame clones, and not every one. This sample has 85,000 to 100,000 clones, with roughly 80% found just once. V lost 6 bases to trimming and J lost 6 bases, with 12 bases between them. This CDR3 has 12 residues. CDR1 and CDR2 from the germline V gene are MNHNY and SVGAGI (reference sequence). The clonotype comes from a human donor in a cohort sampled during active COVID-19. Sequencing was performed on peripheral blood. The chain carries TRBV6-6 and TRBJ2-7; tentative D call: TRBD1 (5 bases). The CDR3 here is CASSQGRIEQYF. CDR3 DNA sequence: TGTGCCAGCAGCCAGGGAAGGATCGAGCAGTACTTC.